The 4 T cell receptor beta chains presented below share a single source sample, sequenced in a study of cytomegalovirus exposure and HLA in healthy donors. A multiplex PCR was run with 60 Vbeta primers and 13 Jbeta primers. The data were produced by immunoSEQ multiplex PCR, yet TCRdb's version contains in-frame clones alone and is incomplete. The sample holds over 150,000 clones; about 84% are singletons and the top ten take under 5%. Specimen: PBMCs. These receptors originate from a young man in good health and CMV-seronegative.

CDR3 residues: CASSQDGLADYYNEQFF. The CDR3 coding sequence is TGTGCCAGCAGCCAAGATGGGCTAGCGGACTACTACAATGAGCAGTTCTTC. V is TRBV14 and J is TRBJ2-1; TRBD2 agrees at 7 bases. From germline, CDR1 is SGHDN and CDR2 FVKESK. J lost 3 bases, V lost 0 bases, and 8 bases had no gene match. The CDR3 runs 17 residues.

The V gene is TRBV18, the J gene TRBJ2-7, with a weak D call TRBD2 (6 bases). V was clipped by 2 bases and J by 9 bases, with 17 bases between them. Germline V gives CDR1 KGHSH, CDR2 LQKENI. The CDR3 is 14 amino acids. The CDR3 loop is CASSPRPGLSAQYF. Written as DNA, the CDR3 is TGTGCCAGCTCACCAAGACCGGGACTTAGCGCGCAGTACTTC.

The chain carries TRBV28 and TRBJ1-5; tentative D call: TRBD1 (5 bases). The germline CDR1 and CDR2 sequences are MDHEN and SYDVKM. The length of the CDR3 is 12 residues. The ends were cut back, 4 bases at V and 7 bases at J, with 8 bases in the middle. The CDR3 region is CASSSGGQPQHF. The CDR3 DNA reads as TGTGCCAGCAGTTCTGGGGGGCAGCCCCAGCATTTT.

The chain employs TRBV2 and TRBJ1-2; 9 positions match TRBD1. V lost 9 bases, J lost 11 bases, and 7 bases stayed unmatched. Germline V gives CDR1 SNHLY, CDR2 FYNNEI. The CDR3 totals 11 residues. The CDR3 here is CASVTGGEYTF. The CDR3 DNA reads as TGTGCCAGTGTTACAGGGGGCGAGTACACCTTC.